This note documents a single TCR beta chain sequence. Its antigen is still unknown. A read error may explain this, as a much larger clone is one base away. Germline lookup yields CDR1 SGHTA and CDR2 FQGNSA. CDR3 length: 16 residues. This sample is drawn from a study of Graves' ophthalmopathy and Graves' hyperthyroidism. Looking at the study overall: In this cohort's terms, stable hyperthyroidism meant no ophthalmopathy by 18 months of follow-up. Study results and limitations: Blood also carried most expanded thyroid clonotypes exceeding 0.001 frequency.

TCR beta CDR3 amplification used RNA transcripts. HTBI-primed first-round RT-PCR preceded second-round multiplex PCR. TCRdb passed the multiplex PCR reads through MiXCR, listing each CDR3 protein once. The table shows over a million distinct CDR3 sequences, with about 38% occurring only once. Hyperthyroidism patients were newly diagnosed, under 2 months' duration, aged 18 to 65. Physicians reached a diagnosis by relying on clinical symptoms, serum thyroxine, TRAb, thyroid ultrasound and orbital computed tomography. V usage is TRBV7-2 and J usage is TRBJ1-6; the D is unclear. The sample comprised peripheral blood or thyroid tissue (not recorded which). The clonotype originates from an adult man with Graves' hyperthyroidism. CDR3 in DNA: TGTGCCAGCAGCTCCCGGGCCCGGGGTAGGAAGTCACCCCCCCACTTT. Amino acids: CASSSRARGRKSPPHF.